A selection of T cell receptor beta chains follows, all from one sample in a study of T cells in localized non-small cell lung cancer. Libraries were prepared by immunoSEQ multiplex PCR; TCRdb keeps only in-frame clonotypes and omits some of them. The data hold under 55,000 clones, with 80% observed a single time. This sample comprised PBMCs, obtained before any cancer treatment. Receptors were obtained from a woman aged 40 to 75 with stage II lung adenocarcinoma. Each CDR3 is given with its conserved first and last residue. Fields, in order: CDR3 protein, CDR3 DNA, J gene, clone size, V gene, D gene. D genes are given only for firm matches. For some rows the clone size is stated as once, few or many, or as a class when expanded; others skip it.

CDR3aa: CASSQDAGWELFF
CDR3nt: TGCGCCAGCAGCCAAGACGCGGGATGGGAGCTGTTTTTT
j_gene: TRBJ2-2
abundance: .
v_gene: TRBV4-3
d_gene: .

CDR3aa: CASRSIAGEDEQYF
CDR3nt: TGTGCCAGCAGGTCGATAGCGGGGGAGGACGAGCAGTACTTC
j_gene: TRBJ2-7
abundance: few
v_gene: TRBV6-6
d_gene: TRBD2

CDR3aa: CASSRSGREETQYF
CDR3nt: TGTGCCAGCTCACGAAGCGGCCGAGAAGAGACCCAGTACTTC
j_gene: TRBJ2-5
abundance: .
v_gene: TRBV18
d_gene: .

CDR3aa: CASGGDISPLGANEQFF
CDR3nt: TGCGCCAGCGGAGGAGACATATCCCCCTTGGGGGCCAATGAGCAGTTCTTC
j_gene: TRBJ2-1
abundance: .
v_gene: TRBV5-1
d_gene: .

CDR3aa: CASSQPQSDTQYF
CDR3nt: TGTGCCAGCAGCCAACCGCAATCCGATACGCAGTATTTT
j_gene: TRBJ2-3
abundance: .
v_gene: TRBV4-2
d_gene: .

CDR3aa: CASSQTPGNTIYF
CDR3nt: TGTGCCAGCAGCCAGACCCCGGGAAACACCATATATTTT
j_gene: TRBJ1-3
abundance: once
v_gene: TRBV7-3
d_gene: .

CDR3aa: CASSLFNSDTQYF
CDR3nt: TGTGCCAGCAGCTTATTTAACTCAGATACGCAGTATTTT
j_gene: TRBJ2-3
abundance: .
v_gene: TRBV7-8
d_gene: .

CDR3aa: CASSLLSPANTEAFF
CDR3nt: TGTGCCAGCAGTTTATTGTCTCCAGCGAACACTGAAGCTTTCTTT
j_gene: TRBJ1-1
abundance: .
v_gene: TRBV28
d_gene: .

CDR3aa: CASSQGGRGTDTQYF
CDR3nt: TGCGCCAGCAGCCAGGGGGGCCGGGGCACAGATACGCAGTATTTT
j_gene: TRBJ2-3
abundance: .
v_gene: TRBV5-1
d_gene: .

CDR3aa: CASSHGTGNYNEQFF
CDR3nt: TGCGCCAGCAGCCACGGGACAGGAAACTACAATGAGCAGTTCTTC
j_gene: TRBJ2-1
abundance: .
v_gene: TRBV5-1
d_gene: TRBD1

CDR3aa: CANLQGHNYGYTF
CDR3nt: TGTGCCAACTTACAGGGACACAACTATGGCTACACCTTC
j_gene: TRBJ1-2
abundance: .
v_gene: TRBV9
d_gene: .

CDR3aa: CASSKKRMNEKLFF
CDR3nt: TGTGCCAGTAGTAAAAAACGGATGAATGAAAAACTGTTTTTT
j_gene: TRBJ1-4
abundance: .
v_gene: TRBV19
d_gene: .

CDR3aa: CASSRENTEAFF
CDR3nt: TGTGCCAGCAGCAGAGAAAACACTGAAGCTTTCTTT
j_gene: TRBJ1-1
abundance: .
v_gene: TRBV7-9
d_gene: .

CDR3aa: CSVEGGDTPNEQFF
CDR3nt: TGCAGCGTTGAAGGAGGGGACACCCCAAATGAGCAGTTCTTC
j_gene: TRBJ2-1
abundance: .
v_gene: TRBV29-1
d_gene: .

CDR3aa: CASSDSDRGHANRADTQYF
CDR3nt: TGCGCCAGCAGTGACTCGGACAGGGGTCACGCAAACAGGGCAGATACGCAGTATTTT
j_gene: TRBJ2-3
abundance: .
v_gene: TRBV10-1
d_gene: TRBD1

CDR3aa: CASSSLWEVVTEAFF
CDR3nt: TGTGCCAGCAGCTCTTTGTGGGAGGTCGTCACTGAAGCTTTCTTT
j_gene: TRBJ1-1
abundance: .
v_gene: TRBV5-8
d_gene: .

CDR3aa: CASSYDVSNQPQHF
CDR3nt: TGTGCCAGCAGCTACGACGTTAGCAATCAGCCCCAGCATTTT
j_gene: TRBJ1-5
abundance: .
v_gene: TRBV7-2
d_gene: .

CDR3aa: CASSRGRGSEGRGTEAFF
CDR3nt: TGTGCCAGTAGTCGCGGGAGGGGGTCCGAGGGCCGGGGGACTGAAGCTTTCTTT
j_gene: TRBJ1-1
abundance: once
v_gene: TRBV19
d_gene: .

CDR3aa: CASSPQQRISGNTIYF
CDR3nt: TGCGCCAGCAGCCCCCAGCAACGGATCTCTGGAAACACCATATATTTT
j_gene: TRBJ1-3
abundance: few
v_gene: TRBV4-1
d_gene: .

CDR3aa: CASSFGDRRNSPLHF
CDR3nt: TGTGCCAGCAGCTTTGGGGACAGGCGGAATTCACCCCTCCACTTT
j_gene: TRBJ1-6
abundance: .
v_gene: TRBV5-4
d_gene: TRBD1

CDR3aa: CAIRKSSYNSPLHF
CDR3nt: TGTGCCATTCGTAAGAGCTCCTATAATTCACCCCTCCACTTT
j_gene: TRBJ1-6
abundance: .
v_gene: TRBV6-5
d_gene: .

CDR3aa: CASRAIPFRDRVSQYF
CDR3nt: TGTGCCAGCCGTGCCATACCCTTCCGGGACAGGGTATCCCAGTACTTC
j_gene: TRBJ2-5
abundance: .
v_gene: TRBV21-1
d_gene: .

CDR3aa: CARSWTAKNIQYF
CDR3nt: TGTGCCAGAAGCTGGACAGCCAAAAACATTCAGTACTTC
j_gene: TRBJ2-4
abundance: medium-sized
v_gene: TRBV5-3
d_gene: .

CDR3aa: CASSRDGLAKNIQYF
CDR3nt: TGTGCCAGCAGCCGGGACGGACTAGCCAAAAACATTCAGTACTTC
j_gene: TRBJ2-4
abundance: once
v_gene: TRBV6-1
d_gene: .

CDR3aa: CAISEGTGAKETQYF
CDR3nt: TGTGCCATCAGTGAAGGGACAGGGGCGAAGGAGACCCAGTACTTC
j_gene: TRBJ2-5
abundance: .
v_gene: TRBV10-3
d_gene: TRBD1

CDR3aa: CASRVTGLNTEAFF
CDR3nt: TGCGCCAGCAGAGTGACAGGGCTGAACACTGAAGCTTTCTTT
j_gene: TRBJ1-1
abundance: .
v_gene: TRBV5-1
d_gene: TRBD1

CDR3aa: CASSAGTSGTNEQFF
CDR3nt: TGTGCCAGCAGCGCCGGGACTAGCGGGACGAATGAGCAGTTCTTC
j_gene: TRBJ2-1
abundance: medium-sized
v_gene: TRBV9
d_gene: TRBD2

CDR3aa: CASSWFPGGTYEQYF
CDR3nt: TGTGCCAGCAGTTGGTTCCCGGGGGGAACCTACGAGCAGTACTTC
j_gene: TRBJ2-7
abundance: .
v_gene: TRBV6-1
d_gene: TRBD2

CDR3aa: CASREGIGTEAFF
CDR3nt: TGTGCTAGCAGGGAGGGGATTGGGACTGAAGCTTTCTTT
j_gene: TRBJ1-1
abundance: .
v_gene: TRBV6-1
d_gene: .

CDR3aa: CASRLGTGTIEAFF
CDR3nt: TGTGCAAGTCGCTTAGGTACAGGGACGATTGAAGCTTTCTTT
j_gene: TRBJ1-1
abundance: .
v_gene: TRBV12-2
d_gene: .

CDR3aa: CASSGRLNTEAFF
CDR3nt: TGCGCCAGCAGCGGCAGGTTGAACACTGAAGCTTTCTTT
j_gene: TRBJ1-1
abundance: .
v_gene: TRBV10-1
d_gene: .

CDR3aa: CASGPPGYQETQYF
CDR3nt: TGTGCCAGCGGCCCACCGGGGTACCAAGAGACCCAGTACTTC
j_gene: TRBJ2-5
abundance: .
v_gene: TRBV7-9
d_gene: .

CDR3aa: CAWSVSRYEQYF
CDR3nt: TGTGCCTGGAGTGTAAGTAGATACGAGCAGTACTTC
j_gene: TRBJ2-7
abundance: once
v_gene: TRBV30
d_gene: .

CDR3aa: CAGGAGRAYEQYF
CDR3nt: TGTGCCGGCGGGGCGGGTCGAGCCTACGAGCAGTACTTC
j_gene: TRBJ2-7
abundance: .
v_gene: TRBV2
d_gene: .

CDR3aa: CASSPRAAPHPEAFF
CDR3nt: TGTGCCAGCAGCCCCAGGGCGGCACCACACCCTGAAGCTTTCTTT
j_gene: TRBJ1-1
abundance: .
v_gene: TRBV5-4
d_gene: .

CDR3aa: CSALLAGGAFF
CDR3nt: TGCAGTGCCCTACTAGCAGGGGGAGCTTTCTTT
j_gene: TRBJ1-1
abundance: .
v_gene: TRBV20-1
d_gene: TRBD1

CDR3aa: CASSDEVRKQYF
CDR3nt: TGTGCCAGCAGTGACGAGGTGCGAAAGCAGTACTTC
j_gene: TRBJ2-7
abundance: few
v_gene: TRBV6-1
d_gene: .

CDR3aa: CASSSADKVNQPQHF
CDR3nt: TGTGCCAGCAGTTCGGCGGACAAAGTCAATCAGCCCCAGCATTTT
j_gene: TRBJ1-5
abundance: .
v_gene: TRBV6-6
d_gene: .

CDR3aa: CASSSRDHGELFF
CDR3nt: TGTGCCAGCAGCTCCAGGGATCACGGGGAGCTGTTTTTT
j_gene: TRBJ2-2
abundance: .
v_gene: TRBV5-6
d_gene: .

CDR3aa: CAWGEETQYF
CDR3nt: TGTGCCTGGGGGGAAGAGACCCAGTACTTC
j_gene: TRBJ2-5
abundance: many
v_gene: TRBV30
d_gene: .

CDR3aa: CASSLQGQGASYGYTF
CDR3nt: TGTGCCAGCAGCCTACAAGGACAGGGGGCGAGCTATGGCTACACCTTC
j_gene: TRBJ1-2
abundance: few
v_gene: TRBV16
d_gene: TRBD1

CDR3aa: CASSRDRLSYNEQFF
CDR3nt: TGTGCCAGCAGCCGGGACAGACTCTCCTACAATGAGCAGTTCTTC
j_gene: TRBJ2-1
abundance: .
v_gene: TRBV11-2
d_gene: TRBD1

CDR3aa: CASSEGRRKWNTEAFF
CDR3nt: TGTGCCAGCAGTGAAGGGAGGAGGAAGTGGAACACTGAAGCTTTCTTT
j_gene: TRBJ1-1
abundance: .
v_gene: TRBV2
d_gene: .

CDR3aa: CASSVGVGNQPQHF
CDR3nt: TGTGCCAGCAGCGTAGGGGTGGGCAATCAGCCCCAGCATTTT
j_gene: TRBJ1-5
abundance: .
v_gene: TRBV9
d_gene: .

CDR3aa: CASSLVRGIAEGYTF
CDR3nt: TGTGCCAGCAGCTTAGTCAGGGGGATCGCGGAGGGCTACACCTTC
j_gene: TRBJ1-2
abundance: .
v_gene: TRBV7-2
d_gene: TRBD1

CDR3aa: CASSPEVYSRNIQYF
CDR3nt: TGTGCCAGCAGCCCTGAGGTTTACTCGAGGAACATTCAGTACTTC
j_gene: TRBJ2-4
abundance: .
v_gene: TRBV9
d_gene: .

CDR3aa: CASSPLGVRGQETQYF
CDR3nt: TGTGCCAGCAGTCCCCTGGGGGTGCGGGGCCAAGAGACCCAGTACTTC
j_gene: TRBJ2-5
abundance: .
v_gene: TRBV27
d_gene: .

CDR3aa: CASSLVGVEDEQYF
CDR3nt: TGTGCCAGCAGCTTAGTGGGGGTAGAAGACGAGCAGTACTTC
j_gene: TRBJ2-7
abundance: .
v_gene: TRBV11-2
d_gene: .

CDR3aa: CASSYPTGTGNYGYTF
CDR3nt: TGTGCCAGCAGTTACCCGACCGGGACAGGGAACTATGGCTACACCTTC
j_gene: TRBJ1-2
abundance: .
v_gene: TRBV6-5
d_gene: TRBD1